A single sample gave rise to the 16 T cell receptor beta chains below, sequenced in a study of blood T cell repertoires in COVID-19. Only in-frame clones appear in the TCRdb table, and some are missing; sequencing was by immunoSEQ multiplex PCR. Here the sample spans a few hundred thousand clones, 86% being singletons. Sequencing was performed on peripheral blood. The source is a woman aged 45-65 years with acute or convalescent COVID-19.

The chain uses TRBV29-1 and TRBJ1-1; 7 positions match TRBD1. The CDR3 is made up of 16 amino acids. Germline assignment: CDR1 SQVTM and CDR2 ANQGSEA. V dropped 2 bases and J dropped 1; count of bases not matched to a gene: 10. The CDR3 DNA sequence: TGCAGCGTTGAAAGTTGGCTGGGACAGAAGAACACTGAAGCTTTCTTT. Encoded protein: CSVESWLGQKNTEAFF.

The rearrangement links TRBV6-2 or TRBV6-3 to TRBJ2-3; 7 bases agree with TRBD2. CDR1 and CDR2 (germline): MNHEY, SVGEGT. CDR3 length equals 13 residues. J lost 8 bases, V lost 0 bases, and 2 bases had no gene match. In DNA form, the CDR3 reads TGTGCCAGCAGTTACTCGGGACTACCTACGCAGTATTTT. Translation: CASSYSGLPTQYF.

V gene TRBV5-6 combines with J gene TRBJ1-4; the match to TRBD1 covers 9 bases. Germline CDR1 reads SGHDT; CDR2 reads YYEEEE. V lost 1 base, J lost 1 base, and 5 bases stayed unmatched. This CDR3 is built from 17 residues. CDR3 DNA sequence: TGTGCCAGCAGCTTGCTCTGGACAGGGGAAACTAATGAAAAACTGTTTTTT. It yields the protein CASSLLWTGETNEKLFF.

The chain joins TRBV19 to TRBJ1-5; 8 nucleotides match TRBD1. Germline V gene lookup returns CDR1 LNHDA and CDR2 SQIVND (reference sequence). The CDR3 is 17 residues long. J lost 11 bases, V lost 6 bases, and 21 bases had no gene match. CDR3 in DNA: TGTGCCAGTAGCATCTCGGGGACAGGCTACGGGGCTATGACCCAGCATTTT. Translation gives CASSISGTGYGAMTQHF.

This chain joins TRBV11-2 and TRBJ1-2; D unclear. The CDR3 consists of 12 residues. The V and J ends lost 2 bases and 8 bases respectively, with 9 bases between them. CDR1 and CDR2 (germline): SGHAT, FQNNGV. CDR3 protein: CASSLLTEGYTF. The CDR3 DNA is TGTGCCAGCAGCTTACTAACCGAAGGCTACACCTTC. The full variable domain, in which reference TRBV11-2 and TRBJ1-2 provide the parts outside the CDR3, is EAGVAQSPRYKIIEKRQSVAFWCNPISGHATLYWYQQILGQGPKLLIQFQNNGVVDDSQLPKDRFSAERLKGVDSTLKIQPAKLEDSAVYLCASSLLTEGYTFGSGTRLTVV.

This clone was observed once. The CDR3 reads CASSTRDRVGQPQHF. The CDR3, as DNA: TGTGCCAGTAGTACCCGGGACAGGGTAGGGCAGCCCCAGCATTTT. V usage is TRBV19 and J usage is TRBJ1-5; 9 bases match TRBD1. The CDR3 runs 15 residues. J lost 7 bases, V lost 4 bases, and 8 bases had no gene match. CDR1 and CDR2 from the germline V gene are LNHDA and SQIVND (reference sequence).

This chain joins TRBV6-2 or TRBV6-3 and TRBJ2-7; 13 bases map to TRBD2. V lost 6 bases and J lost 6; bases outside the gene matches: 11. This CDR3 spans 16 amino acids. Germline V gives CDR1 MNHEY, CDR2 SVGEGT. The CDR3 spells CASSPTGLAGAGEQYF. In nucleotides, the CDR3 is TGTGCCAGCAGCCCCACCGGACTAGCGGGAGCAGGCGAGCAGTACTTC.

The rearrangement links TRBV6-5 to TRBJ2-5, with D maybe TRBD1 (6 bases). The V end lost 4 bases, the J end lost 3 bases, and 12 bases lay between the germline ends. This CDR3 region has 14 residues. Germline loops: CDR1 MNHEY, CDR2 SVGAGI. CDR3 in amino acids: CASSSPRGKETQYF. Here the CDR3 DNA reads TGTGCCAGCAGTTCCCCTAGGGGGAAAGAGACCCAGTACTTC.

The rearrangement links TRBV4-2 to TRBJ2-7; D possibly corresponds to TRBD1 (6 bases). CDR3 length: 14 amino acids. The V and J ends lost 4 bases and 3 bases respectively, with 13 bases between them. Germline values: CDR1 LGHNA, CDR2 YNFKEQ. The CDR3 loop is CASSLTDRDYEQYF. As DNA, the CDR3 is TGTGCCAGCAGCCTAACGGACAGAGACTACGAGCAGTACTTC.

About this clone: In the same sample, other DNA sequences code for this CDR3. The chain uses TRBV15 and TRBJ2-5; D is perhaps TRBD2 (6 bases). Germline V lookup: CDR1 LNHNV, CDR2 YYDKDF (reference sequence). The CDR3 sequence is 14 residues long. V was clipped by 0 bases and J by 4 bases, with 9 bases between them. CDR3 residues: CATSRDRGSETQYF. The CDR3, as DNA: TGTGCCACCAGCAGAGATCGGGGGTCAGAGACCCAGTACTTC.

The V gene is TRBV21-1, the J gene TRBJ2-3; the table's D gene call, TRBD1, was not cross checked with the DNA. TRBV21-1 is described as a pseudogene. This CDR3 is built from 17 residues. The CDR3: CASSTRTGQCSTDTQYF. In nucleotides, the CDR3 is TGTGCCAGCAGCACCCGGACAGGGCAATGTAGCACAGATACGCAGTATTTT.

CDR3 DNA: TGTGCCAGCAGCATCAACTCCGGGACAGGGGTCTACGAGCAGTACTTC. Protein product: CASSINSGTGVYEQYF. The chain uses TRBV11-2 and TRBJ2-7; 10 positions agree with TRBD1. The CDR3 has 16 residues. V trimming: 5 bases; J trimming: 3 bases; junction bases outside the gene matches: 10. CDR1 and CDR2 (germline): SGHAT, FQNNGV.

This clone showed up just once. The rearrangement joins TRBV2 to TRBJ2-3; 9 bases align to TRBD1. The trim removed 4 bases at V and 3 bases at J, leaving 11 bases unmatched. The CDR3 consists of 17 residues. Germline V gene sequence: CDR1 SNHLY, CDR2 FYNNEI. The CDR3: CASSAPDRGSRTDTQYF. The CDR3 DNA reads TGTGCCAGCAGTGCCCCCGACAGGGGGAGTCGTACAGATACGCAGTATTTT.

The chain links TRBV5-6 to TRBJ1-1; TRBD1 might be the D (5 bases). Trimming removed 4 bases from V and 3 bases from J, with 13 bases in between. Germline V gene lookup returns CDR1 SGHDT and CDR2 YYEEEE. The CDR3 runs 14 residues. The CDR3 nucleotides are TGTGCCAGCAGCCCCCTTGGGGGGGACACTGAAGCTTTCTTT. It specifies CASSPLGGDTEAFF.

The genes are TRBV28 and TRBJ1-2, with 10 nucleotides matching TRBD1. V was clipped by 3 bases and J by 6 bases; unmatched bases: 13. CDR3 size: 17 residues. Germline CDR1 is MDHEN and CDR2 is SYDVKM. DNA for the CDR3: TGTGCCAGCAGTTTTTCGCGGACAGGGGGATGGAGTAATGGCTACACCTTC. Translation gives CASSFSRTGGWSNGYTF.

The CDR3: CASRPGQTTDTQYF. CDR3 coding DNA: TGCGCCAGCAGACCGGGACAAACCACAGATACGCAGTATTTT. The chain uses TRBV5-1 and TRBJ2-3, with D perhaps matching TRBD1 (6 bases). The CDR3 spans 14 residues. V lost 5 bases, J lost 2 bases, and 12 bases lay in between. CDR1 SGHRS and CDR2 YFSETQ come from the germline V gene.